This T cell receptor (beta chain) comes out of a study of preoperative IRX-2 immunotherapy in early breast cancer (dated by TCRdb to between 2018 and 2021). Read against the paper, the sample's treatment or condition label means: preoperative locoregional IRX-2 cytokine immunotherapy. The samples were obtained from a phase Ib study in which preoperative, locoregional IRX-2 cytokine immunotherapy intended to prime immune responses was tested. Donors were patients with early-stage breast cancer who received IRX-2 before surgery. From the cysteine through the phenylalanine, the CDR3 covers 14 amino acids. Only the CDR3 portion is preserved as DNA: 42 bases, with reading frame beginning at the first base. From the germline V gene, CDR1 is KGHSY and CDR2 is FQNENV. A distance of 11 bases separates the germline ends of V and J, which lose 4 bases and 5 bases respectively. Library prep was done by the immunoSEQ multiplex PCR assay. Sourced from immuneACCESS, this table was stored by TCRdb with only in-frame sequences that have V and J called. A share of the clones is absent; for the studies checked, an unresolved V gene accounts for under half, and the remainder has no known explanation. The sample table shows roughly 99,000 clones, and about nine tenths are seen once. The ten largest clones take up approximately 2% of the sample.

As concerns this clone: There is no known antigen for this receptor. No base-level quality is on record; no much larger clone is a single base apart.

The chain is assembled from TRBV16 and TRBJ2-2; no D gene call is confident. This material consisted of tumor tissue, taken after IRX-2 immunotherapy. The sequence was obtained from a human donor with breast cancer. This receptor has the CDR3 CASSLAGSTGELFF. The base sequence is TGTGCCAGCAGCCTGGCCGGTTCAACCGGGGAGCTGTTTTTT.